This TCR beta chain was sequenced in a study of radiotherapy plus CTLA-4 blockade in lung cancer (dated by TCRdb to between 2018 and 2020). About the investigation overall: Objective responses were observed in 18% of enrolled patients, and disease control was achieved in approximately 30%.

Focal radiation therapy combined with CTLA-4 blockade (ipilimumab) was tested in patients with chemo-refractory metastatic non-small-cell lung cancer. For CDR1 and CDR2, the germline V gene lists MDHEN and SYDVKM. For this chain, trimming is 4 bases at the V end and 11 bases at the J end, and the number of junction bases without a gene match is 6. The CDR3 sequence holds 14 residues, the cysteine and phenylalanine included. Of the read, only the CDR3 DNA is kept; its 42 bases are in frame from base 1. Libraries came from the immunoSEQ multiplex PCR assay. The table was pulled from immuneACCESS by TCRdb, which kept in-frame rearrangements only. Such tables lose some clones; where checked, under half of the loss comes from unresolved V genes, and the rest has no known cause. In this sample the table shows about 87,000 clones, around 84% of which occur a single time. The top ten hold over 15% of the sample.

As for this clone: Its specific antigen is unknown. No much larger clone is present one base from it, and per-base qualities are unavailable.

Study-level results and caveats: Early dynamic changes in blood T cell clones, together with increased serum interferon-beta after radiation, were reported as the strongest predictors of response. TCR clones derived from tumors expanded in peripheral blood after treatment with radiotherapy and ipilimumab.

Sequencing used peripheral blood, obtained from a patient treated with radiotherapy plus ipilimumab. This receptor chain uses TRBV28 and TRBJ1-4, and 11 bases in between align with TRBD1. This receptor was identified in a human donor with non-small cell lung cancer that progressed on radiotherapy plus ipilimumab. DNA sequence: TGTGCCAGCAGTTCCGGACAGGGGGCAAAGAAACTGTTTTTT. Its translation reads: CASSSGQGAKKLFF.